This T cell receptor beta chain was recovered during a study of blood T cell repertoires in COVID-19. Study-level background: T cells, B-cell-depleted T cells, or PBMCs supplied cDNA or gDNA.

Sequencing used immunoSEQ multiplex PCR; TCRdb keeps in-frame clones, though not all of them. Altogether roughly 250,000 clones are present, approximately 83% being singletons, with the ten largest covering more than 3.5%. Those enrolled, adults aged roughly 18 to 90 years, came from about 24 US areas. Assignment of participants to cohorts was predicated upon participant-reported clinical history. Donors of Cohort 3 who recovered were those that had two negative PCRs, clearance, or symptom resolution. The clonotype originates from a woman in her 30s who had recovered from COVID-19. The sample consisted of PBMCs or T cells enriched from blood (not recorded which).

The chain's CDR3 is CASSIRGWGTDTQYF. CDR3 in DNA: TGTGCCAGTAGTATTCGGGGATGGGGCACAGATACGCAGTATTTT. The J gene is TRBJ2-3, the V gene TRBV19, with D possibly matching TRBD2 (5 bases). CDR3 length: 15 amino acids. CDR1 is LNHDA and CDR2 is SQIVND in the germline V gene (reference sequence). The ends were cut back, 3 bases at V and 1 base at J, with 11 bases in the middle.